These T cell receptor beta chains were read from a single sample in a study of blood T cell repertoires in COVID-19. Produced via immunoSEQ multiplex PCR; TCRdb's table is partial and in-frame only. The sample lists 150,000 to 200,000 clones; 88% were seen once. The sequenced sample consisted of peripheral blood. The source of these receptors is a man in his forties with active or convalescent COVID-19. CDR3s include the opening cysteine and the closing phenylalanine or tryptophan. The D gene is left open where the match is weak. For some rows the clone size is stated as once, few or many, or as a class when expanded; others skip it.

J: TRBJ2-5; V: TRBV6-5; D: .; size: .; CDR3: CASSYSGTQYF; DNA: TGTGCCAGCAGTTACTCCGGGACCCAGTACTTC
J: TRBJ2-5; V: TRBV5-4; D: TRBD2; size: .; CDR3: CASSRGLAGQETQYF; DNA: TGTGCCAGCAGCAGAGGACTAGCGGGACAAGAGACCCAGTACTTC
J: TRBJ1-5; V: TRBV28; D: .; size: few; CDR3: CASSYGTNLQPQHF; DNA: TGTGCCAGCAGTTACGGGACTAATCTCCAGCCCCAGCATTTT
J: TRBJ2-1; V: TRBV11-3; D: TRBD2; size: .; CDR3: CASSPHSGGAEEQFF; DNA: TGTGCCAGCAGCCCACATAGCGGGGGGGCAGAGGAGCAGTTCTTC
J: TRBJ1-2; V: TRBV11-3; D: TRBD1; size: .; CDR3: CASSLTGSYGYTF; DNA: TGTGCCAGCAGCCTGACAGGGTCCTATGGCTACACCTTC
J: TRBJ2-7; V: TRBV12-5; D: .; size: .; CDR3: CASDTGTSYEQYF; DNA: TGTGCTAGTGACACCGGGACATCCTACGAGCAGTACTTC
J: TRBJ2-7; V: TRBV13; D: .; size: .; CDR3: CASSYRYEQYF; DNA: TGTGCCAGCAGCTACAGATACGAGCAGTACTTC
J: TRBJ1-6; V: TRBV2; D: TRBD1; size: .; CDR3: CASRGAGGALGNSPLHF; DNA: TGTGCCAGTAGGGGGGCAGGGGGCGCATTAGGTAATTCACCCCTCCACTTT
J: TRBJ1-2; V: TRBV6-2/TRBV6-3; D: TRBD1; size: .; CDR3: CASSYSGTEYGYTF; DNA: TGTGCCAGCAGTTACTCGGGGACAGAATATGGCTACACCTTC
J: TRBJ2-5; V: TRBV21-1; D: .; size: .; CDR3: CASSKARTGRRGQETQYF; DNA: TGTGCCAGCAGCAAAGCCAGGACAGGGAGAAGGGGGCAAGAGACCCAGTACTTC
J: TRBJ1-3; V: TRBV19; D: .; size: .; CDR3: CASRLSSGNTIYF; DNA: TGTGCCAGTAGATTGAGCTCTGGAAACACCATATATTTT
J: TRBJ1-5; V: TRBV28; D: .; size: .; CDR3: CASSTPLGAQHF; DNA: TGTGCCAGCAGCACGCCCCTGGGAGCCCAGCATTTT
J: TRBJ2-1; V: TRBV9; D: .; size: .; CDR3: CASRRDSSYNEQFF; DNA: TGTGCCAGCAGGCGCGATAGCTCCTACAATGAGCAGTTCTTC